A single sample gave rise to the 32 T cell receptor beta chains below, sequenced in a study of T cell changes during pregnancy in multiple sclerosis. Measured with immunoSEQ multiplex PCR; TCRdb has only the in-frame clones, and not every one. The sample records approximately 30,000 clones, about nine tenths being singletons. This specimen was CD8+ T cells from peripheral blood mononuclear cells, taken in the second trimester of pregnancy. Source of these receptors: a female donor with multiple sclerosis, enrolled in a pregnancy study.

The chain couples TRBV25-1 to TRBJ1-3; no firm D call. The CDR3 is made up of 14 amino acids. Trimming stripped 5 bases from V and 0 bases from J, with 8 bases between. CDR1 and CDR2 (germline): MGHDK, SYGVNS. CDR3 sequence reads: CASSWAFSGNTIYF. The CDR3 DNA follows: TGTGCCAGCAGTTGGGCATTCTCTGGAAACACCATATATTTT.

The CDR3 bases are TGTGCCAGCAGTTACGGGCGGACAGGGGTCTATGGCTACACCTTC. This gives the protein CASSYGRTGVYGYTF. The chain has TRBV6-5 and TRBJ1-2; the match to TRBD1 covers 9 bases. The CDR3 runs 15 residues. With 2 bases clipped from V and 4 bases from J, the junction kept 5 bases outside the gene matches. Germline loops: CDR1 MNHEY, CDR2 SVGAGI.

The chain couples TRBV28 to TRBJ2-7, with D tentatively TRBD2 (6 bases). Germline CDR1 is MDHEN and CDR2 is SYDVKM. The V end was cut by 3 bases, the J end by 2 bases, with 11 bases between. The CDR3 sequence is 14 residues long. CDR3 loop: CASSFAGSTYEQYF. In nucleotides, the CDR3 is TGTGCCAGCAGTTTCGCGGGGTCAACCTACGAGCAGTACTTC.

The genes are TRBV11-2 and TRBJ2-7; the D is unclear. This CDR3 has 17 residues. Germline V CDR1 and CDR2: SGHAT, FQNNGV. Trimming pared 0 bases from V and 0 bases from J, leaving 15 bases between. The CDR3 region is CASSLEPRSGSSYEQYF. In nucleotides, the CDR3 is TGTGCCAGCAGCTTAGAACCCCGGAGTGGTAGCTCCTACGAGCAGTACTTC.

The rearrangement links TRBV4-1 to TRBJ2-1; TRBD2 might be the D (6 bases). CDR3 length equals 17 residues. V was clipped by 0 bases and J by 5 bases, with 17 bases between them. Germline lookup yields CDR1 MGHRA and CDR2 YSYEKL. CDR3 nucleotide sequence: TGCGCCAGCAGCCAAGATCGAAGATCAGGGAGGAACAATGAGCAGTTCTTC. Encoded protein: CASSQDRRSGRNNEQFF.

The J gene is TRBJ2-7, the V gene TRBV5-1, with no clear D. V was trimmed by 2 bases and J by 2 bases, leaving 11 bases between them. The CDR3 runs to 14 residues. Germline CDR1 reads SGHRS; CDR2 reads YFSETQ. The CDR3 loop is CASSFGLSTYEQYF. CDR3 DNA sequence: TGCGCCAGCAGCTTCGGTCTGAGTACCTACGAGCAGTACTTC.

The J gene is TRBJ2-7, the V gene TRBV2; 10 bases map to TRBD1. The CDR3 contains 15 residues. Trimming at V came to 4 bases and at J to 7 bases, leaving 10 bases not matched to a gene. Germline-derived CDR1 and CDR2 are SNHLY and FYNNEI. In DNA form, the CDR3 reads TGTGCCAGCAGTGTGATTAGACAGGGGGCAAGGGAGCAGTACTTC. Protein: CASSVIRQGAREQYF.

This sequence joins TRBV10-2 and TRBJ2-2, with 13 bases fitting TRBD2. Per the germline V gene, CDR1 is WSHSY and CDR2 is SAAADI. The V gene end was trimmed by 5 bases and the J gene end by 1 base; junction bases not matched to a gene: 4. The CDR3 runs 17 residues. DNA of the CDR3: TGCGCCAGCAGTCCCGGGACTAGCGGGGAGAACACCGGGGAGCTGTTTTTT. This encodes CASSPGTSGENTGELFF.

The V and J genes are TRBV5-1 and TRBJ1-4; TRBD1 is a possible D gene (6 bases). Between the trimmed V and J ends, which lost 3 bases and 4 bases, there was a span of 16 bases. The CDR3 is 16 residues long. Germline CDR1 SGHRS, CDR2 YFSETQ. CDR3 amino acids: CASSSATGIGNEKLFF. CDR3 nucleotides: TGCGCCAGCAGCTCAGCTACAGGGATCGGTAATGAAAAACTGTTTTTT.

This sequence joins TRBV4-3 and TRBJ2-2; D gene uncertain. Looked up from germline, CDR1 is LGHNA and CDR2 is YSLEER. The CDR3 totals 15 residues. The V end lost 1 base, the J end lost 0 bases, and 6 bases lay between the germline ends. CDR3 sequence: CASSQVLSNTGELFF. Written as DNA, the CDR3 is TGCGCCAGCAGCCAAGTTCTCTCGAACACCGGGGAGCTGTTTTTT.

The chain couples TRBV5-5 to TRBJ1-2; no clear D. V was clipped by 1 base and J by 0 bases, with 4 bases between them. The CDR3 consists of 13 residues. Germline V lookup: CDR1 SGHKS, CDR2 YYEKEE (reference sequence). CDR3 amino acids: CASSLFTNYGYTF. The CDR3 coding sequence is TGTGCCAGCAGCTTGTTCACTAACTATGGCTACACCTTC.

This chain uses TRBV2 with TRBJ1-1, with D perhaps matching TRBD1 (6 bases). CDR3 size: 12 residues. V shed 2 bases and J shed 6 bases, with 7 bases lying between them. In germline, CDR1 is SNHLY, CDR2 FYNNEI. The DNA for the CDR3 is TGTGCCAGCAGTGAATGGGGGCCTGAAGCTTTCTTT. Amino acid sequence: CASSEWGPEAFF.

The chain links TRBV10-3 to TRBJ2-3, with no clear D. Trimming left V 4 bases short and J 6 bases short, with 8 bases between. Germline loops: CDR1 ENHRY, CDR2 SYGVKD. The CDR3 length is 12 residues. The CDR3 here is CAISVESDTQYF. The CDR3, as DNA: TGTGCCATCAGTGTAGAGTCGGATACGCAGTATTTT.

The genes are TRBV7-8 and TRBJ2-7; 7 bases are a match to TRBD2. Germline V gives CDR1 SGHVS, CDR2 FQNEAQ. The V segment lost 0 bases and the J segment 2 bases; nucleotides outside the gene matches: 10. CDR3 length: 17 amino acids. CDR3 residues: CASSLAFGRGIPYEQYF. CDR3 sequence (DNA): TGTGCCAGCAGCTTAGCGTTTGGGCGGGGGATCCCCTACGAGCAGTACTTC.

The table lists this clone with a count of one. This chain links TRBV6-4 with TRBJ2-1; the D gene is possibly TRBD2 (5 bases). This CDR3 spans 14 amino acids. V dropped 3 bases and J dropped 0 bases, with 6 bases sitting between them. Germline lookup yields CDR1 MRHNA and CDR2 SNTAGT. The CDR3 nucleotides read TGTGCCAGCAGTGAAAGCGGCTCCTACAATGAGCAGTTCTTC. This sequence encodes CASSESGSYNEQFF.

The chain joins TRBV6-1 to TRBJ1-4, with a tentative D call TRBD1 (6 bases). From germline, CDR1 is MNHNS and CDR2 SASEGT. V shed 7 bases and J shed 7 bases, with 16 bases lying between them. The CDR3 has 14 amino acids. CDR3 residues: CASTTETGFEKLFF. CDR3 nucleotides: TGTGCCAGCACCACCGAGACAGGATTTGAAAAACTGTTTTTT.

The CDR3 DNA is TGTGCCAGCAGCCAAACGTGGACAGGTCCGTTAGGGAATGAGCAGTTCTTC. As protein: CASSQTWTGPLGNEQFF. J is TRBJ2-1 and V is TRBV11-3, with TRBD1 identical over 7 bases. CDR1 SGHNT and CDR2 YENEEA come from the germline V gene. This CDR3 has 17 amino acids. V was pared by 5 bases and J by 7 bases, with 17 bases of the junction left unmatched.

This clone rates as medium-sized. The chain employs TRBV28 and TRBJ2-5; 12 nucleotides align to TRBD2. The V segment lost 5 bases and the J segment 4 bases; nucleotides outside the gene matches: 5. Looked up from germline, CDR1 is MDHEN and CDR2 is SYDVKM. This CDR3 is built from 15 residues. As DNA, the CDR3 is TGTGCCAGCAGTCCTCCTAGCGGGGGGGTAGAGACCCAGTACTTC. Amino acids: CASSPPSGGVETQYF.

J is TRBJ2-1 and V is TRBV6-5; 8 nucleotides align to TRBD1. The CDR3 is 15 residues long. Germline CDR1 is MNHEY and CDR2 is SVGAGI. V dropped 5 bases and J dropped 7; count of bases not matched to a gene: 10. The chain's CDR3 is CASSPWTGIGNEQFF. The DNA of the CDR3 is TGTGCCAGCAGTCCGTGGACAGGGATTGGGAATGAGCAGTTCTTC.

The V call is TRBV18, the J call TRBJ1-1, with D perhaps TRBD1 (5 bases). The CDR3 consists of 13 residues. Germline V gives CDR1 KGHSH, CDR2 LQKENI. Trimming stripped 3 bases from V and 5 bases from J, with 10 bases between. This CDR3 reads CASSPIRETEAFF. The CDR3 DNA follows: TGTGCCAGCTCACCTATCAGGGAAACTGAAGCTTTCTTT.

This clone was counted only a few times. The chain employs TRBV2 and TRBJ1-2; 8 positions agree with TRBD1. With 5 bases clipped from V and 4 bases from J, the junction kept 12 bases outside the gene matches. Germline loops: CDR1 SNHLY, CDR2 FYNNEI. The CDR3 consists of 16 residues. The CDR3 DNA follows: TGTGCCAGCAGTTGGACAGGGCCGACTCCCTCCTATGGCTACACCTTC. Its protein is CASSWTGPTPSYGYTF.

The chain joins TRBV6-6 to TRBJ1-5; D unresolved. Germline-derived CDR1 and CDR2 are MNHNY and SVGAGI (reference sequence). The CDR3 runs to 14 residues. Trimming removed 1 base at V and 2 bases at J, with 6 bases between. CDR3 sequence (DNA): TGTGCCAGCAGTTACTACCCGGGCAATCAGCCCCAGCATTTT. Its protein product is CASSYYPGNQPQHF.

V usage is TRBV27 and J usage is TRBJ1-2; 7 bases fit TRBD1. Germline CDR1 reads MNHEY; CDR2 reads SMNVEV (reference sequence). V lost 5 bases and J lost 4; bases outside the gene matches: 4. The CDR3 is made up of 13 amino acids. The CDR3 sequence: CASSLPGGYGYTF. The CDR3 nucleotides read TGTGCCAGCAGTCTCCCAGGGGGCTATGGCTACACCTTC.

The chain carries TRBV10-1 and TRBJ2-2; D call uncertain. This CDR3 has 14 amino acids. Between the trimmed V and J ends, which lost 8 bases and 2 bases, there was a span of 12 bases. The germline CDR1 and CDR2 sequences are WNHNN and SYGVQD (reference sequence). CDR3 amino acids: CASSARINTGELFF. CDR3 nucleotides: TGCGCCAGCTCGGCCAGGATAAACACCGGGGAGCTGTTTTTT.

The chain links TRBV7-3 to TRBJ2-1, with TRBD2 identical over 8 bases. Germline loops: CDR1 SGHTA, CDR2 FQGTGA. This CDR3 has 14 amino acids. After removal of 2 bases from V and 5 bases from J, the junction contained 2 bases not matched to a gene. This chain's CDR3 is CASSLAGGDNEQFF. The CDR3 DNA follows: TGTGCCAGCAGCTTAGCGGGGGGTGACAATGAGCAGTTCTTC. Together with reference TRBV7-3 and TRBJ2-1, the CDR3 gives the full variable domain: GAGVSQTPSNKVTEKGKYVELRCDPISGHTALYWYRQSLGQGPEFLIYFQGTGAADDSGLPNDRFFAVRPEGSVSTLKIQRTERGDSAVYLCASSLAGGDNEQFFGPGTRLTVL.

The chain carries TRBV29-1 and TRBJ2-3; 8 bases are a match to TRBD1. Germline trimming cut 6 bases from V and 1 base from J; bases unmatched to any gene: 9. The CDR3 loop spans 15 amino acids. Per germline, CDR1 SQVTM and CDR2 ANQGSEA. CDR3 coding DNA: TGCAGCGTCGGTTGGACAGGGTGGGGCACAGATACGCAGTATTTT. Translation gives CSVGWTGWGTDTQYF.

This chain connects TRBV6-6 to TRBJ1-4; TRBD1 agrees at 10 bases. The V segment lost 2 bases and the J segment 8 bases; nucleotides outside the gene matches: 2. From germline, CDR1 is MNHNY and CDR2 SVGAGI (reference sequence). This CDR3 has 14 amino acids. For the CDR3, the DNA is TGTGCCAGCAGTTACGGGACAGGGGTGGAAAAACTGTTTTTT. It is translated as CASSYGTGVEKLFF.

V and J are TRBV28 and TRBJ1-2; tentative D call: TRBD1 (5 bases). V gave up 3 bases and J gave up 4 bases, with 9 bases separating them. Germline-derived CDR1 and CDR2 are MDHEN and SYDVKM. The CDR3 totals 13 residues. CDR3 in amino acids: CASSFGGSYGYTF. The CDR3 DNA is TGTGCCAGCAGTTTCGGGGGGTCCTATGGCTACACCTTC.

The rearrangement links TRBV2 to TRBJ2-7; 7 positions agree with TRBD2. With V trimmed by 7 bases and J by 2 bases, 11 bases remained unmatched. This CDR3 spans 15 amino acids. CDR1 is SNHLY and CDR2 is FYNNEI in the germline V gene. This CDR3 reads CASTMFGEGTYEQYF. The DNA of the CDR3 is TGTGCCAGCACCATGTTCGGGGAGGGAACCTACGAGCAGTACTTC.

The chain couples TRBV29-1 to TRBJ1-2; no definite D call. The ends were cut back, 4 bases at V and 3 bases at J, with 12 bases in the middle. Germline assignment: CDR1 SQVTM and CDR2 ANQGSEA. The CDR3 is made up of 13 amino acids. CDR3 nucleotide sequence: TGCAGCGTTGCCCAGGCGTCTGACTATGGCTACACCTTC. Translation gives CSVAQASDYGYTF.

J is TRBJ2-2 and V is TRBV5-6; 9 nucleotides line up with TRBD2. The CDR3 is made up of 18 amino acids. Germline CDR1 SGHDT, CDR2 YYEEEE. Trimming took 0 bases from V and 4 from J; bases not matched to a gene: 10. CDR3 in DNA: TGTGCCAGCAGCTTGGAAGCGGGGGGTCCCTTGGGCACCGGGGAGCTGTTTTTT. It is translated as CASSLEAGGPLGTGELFF. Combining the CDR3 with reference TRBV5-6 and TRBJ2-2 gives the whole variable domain DAGVTQSPTHLIKTRGQQVTLRCSPKSGHDTVSWYQQALGQGPQFIFQYYEEEERQRGNFPDRFSGHQFPNYSSELNVNALLLGDSALYLCASSLEAGGPLGTGELFFGEGSRLTVL.

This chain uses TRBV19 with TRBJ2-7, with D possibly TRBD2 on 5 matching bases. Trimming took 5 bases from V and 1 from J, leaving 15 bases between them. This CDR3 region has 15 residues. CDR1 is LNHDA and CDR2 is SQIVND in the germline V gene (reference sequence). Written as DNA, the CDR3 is TGTGCCAGTAGTCTTCGGGGTGGAATATCCTACGAGCAGTACTTC. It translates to CASSLRGGISYEQYF.